These 2 T cell receptor beta chains came from one sample sequenced in a study of T-cell memory formation after mild COVID-19. MiXCR was run by TCRdb on the 5' RACE reads, yielding one entry per CDR3 protein. The sample shows approximately 570,000 distinct CDR3 sequences, about a sixth of them seen only once. Sequenced material: PBMCs or a T cell subset sorted from them (not recorded which). All receptors come from an adult woman who had mild COVID-19 (a few samples of this study predate the infection). Cell type and time point are not known.

This clonotype turned up a few times. The gene calls are TRBV9 and TRBJ2-3; TRBD2 is a possible D gene (5 bases). Germline lookup yields CDR1 SGDLS and CDR2 YYNGEE. Trimming stripped 0 bases from V and 3 bases from J, with 17 bases between. CDR3 length equals 17 residues. This chain's CDR3 is CASSVDPAGVRTDTQYF. CDR3 nucleotide sequence: TGTGCCAGCAGCGTAGACCCCGCCGGGGTCCGGACAGATACGCAGTATTTT.

This clonotype was detected a few times. The chain joins TRBV5-5 to TRBJ1-3; D might be TRBD1 (5 bases). V lost 4 bases and J lost 0, with 17 bases in between. The CDR3 has 17 residues. Germline CDR1 is SGHKS and CDR2 is YYEKEE (reference sequence). The CDR3 sequence: CASSRAQGSSSGNTIYF. The CDR3 DNA reads TGTGCCAGCAGCCGTGCCCAGGGCTCAAGCTCTGGAAACACCATATATTTT.